This T cell receptor (beta chain) was identified during a study of cytomegalovirus exposure and HLA in healthy donors (TCRdb year 2017). Describing the broader study: According to an earlier analysis of a few hundred of the donors, about 179 million T cells yielded 117 million unique TCR beta sequences and 250 to 350 Gb of sequence data. The later analysis used no new phenotypic data to find candidate immune exposures, relying instead on TCR beta sequences and their occurrence across donors. Roughly 5 DR-DQ haplotypes were handled as single units for association and clustering, since linkage in the cohort was strong. Genome-wide SNP genotypes for about 65% of the roughly 670 donors were used in a later genetic analysis, which treated that subset as a discovery cohort. To predict cytomegalovirus infection status, the study combined high-throughput TCR immunosequencing, statistical association of individual TCRs with disease status, and machine learning. The study was designed to test whether signatures of past pathogen exposure could be identified by cataloging public T cell receptors. The T cell repertoires of roughly 660 subjects were profiled by immunosequencing and related to cytomegalovirus serostatus. Every discovery cohort repertoire had been produced on one sequencing platform. In an earlier analysis of roughly 580 of the donors, high-throughput TCR beta sequencing was used to judge whether each TCR beta V gene segment behaved as functional or pseudogenic. Among the approximately 420 genotyped donors, around 81% belonged to the genetic ancestry cluster associated with self-reported Caucasian donors. HLA typing included class I and class II loci at four-digit resolution. The number of donors typed differed by locus, with roughly 620-630 for A, B, C, DRB1 and DQB1, 522 for DQA1, some 570 for DPA1, and around 430 for DPB1. In addition to the first cohort of 666 subjects, a separate validation cohort of approximately 130 different subjects was used. In a later analysis, previously published TCR beta repertoires from 500 to 750 donors were re-analyzed and high-resolution HLA genotyping was added so that TCR occurrence patterns could be studied. Across approximately 400 genotyped donors of the cohort, an average of 235,054 unique TCR beta nucleotide sequences per donor were sequenced, and roughly a sixth of those sequences were non-productive. Donor age, sex, ethnicity and CMV serostatus were collected together with the repertoire data. Approximately 300 gigabases of sequencing data and approximately 92 million unique TCR sequences made up an early release that covered several hundred HLA-typed donors. The study at large found these results: A few of the identified cytomegalovirus-associated TCR beta chains were confirmed in vitro to be specific for cytomegalovirus antigens. Linkage disequilibrium might explain the correlated functional status among segregating V segments, but an unknown experimental factor could not be ruled out. In a later analysis, most CMV-associated TCR beta chains were found to appear HLA-restricted, with HLA associations seemingly driven largely by CMV exposure. This cohort had only TCR beta chains sequenced, and the lack of alpha or paired-chain data limited which features could be detected. In a later analysis, HLA-associated TCR beta chains showed more clonal expansion and lower generation probabilities than non-associated chains that were equally common. At a false discovery rate of 0.05, a later analysis linked some 18,000 TCR beta sequences to specific HLA alleles. Presence/absence analyses assumed roughly uniform sequencing depth across donors, an assumption that may not hold. The earlier analysis of fewer than 750 of the donors excluded approximately 15 rarely observed V segments, including chromosome 9 orphons, because counts were too low. In a later genetic analysis, a missense DCLRE1C variant was associated with V-gene and J-gene trimming of TCR beta chains, and the association was replicated in an independent cohort. A later analysis found that TCR association rates varied across HLA loci, with DRB1 alleles showing the most associated TCRs and HLA-C alleles the fewest. In an earlier analysis of under 600 of the donors, most TCR beta V segments were observed in productive rearrangements about 87% or about 30% of the time, broadly matching IMGT annotations. Because HLA typing was unavailable for some donors at each locus, only the typed subset was used in association tests. Assigning TCR associations to individual alleles was difficult when HLA alleles, especially DR and DQ, strongly co-occurred. Cytomegalovirus status was reported to be diagnosed by the classifier with high specificity and sensitivity in both the original and validation cohorts. Most TCR sequences were observed very rarely across donors, whereas some public TCRs were present in many individuals. A later genetic analysis reported fewer N-insertions in productive TCRs among donors in an Asian-associated ancestry cluster than the approximately 700-donor mean. According to a later analysis, parvovirus B19, influenza, CMV and Epstein-Barr virus appeared linked to several top co-occurrence clusters. The study gave a list of some 150 TCR beta chains associated with cytomegalovirus. For the cohort, immune exposure information was limited to CMV serostatus. The authors suggested that the approach could potentially be generalized to other disease states and immunological phenotypes. The 87-base-pair reads could not distinguish some IMGT-functional V segments, including TRBV6-2 and TRBV6-3, so those segments were excluded. A further reported finding was that TCR beta sequences accurately predicted the HLA-A and HLA-B alleles for most subjects in the first cohort. A cluster of highly shared sequence variants was judged likely to represent a technical artifact of the sequencing pipeline.

Including the terminal cysteine and phenylalanine, the CDR3 comprises 14 residues. Only the CDR3 part of the read is kept: 42 bases, read in frame from the first base. Germline trimming amounts to 5 bases on V and 3 bases on J, with 3 as the count of junction bases outside the gene matches. CDR1 and CDR2 are read off the germline V gene (reference sequence) as MNHEY and SMNVEV. The cohort was made up of about 670 healthy bone marrow donors. At the time of sampling, every cohort member was nominally healthy, though immune exposures that went unrecorded were likely present. The donor tested CMV seronegative and was one of the 352 seronegative cohort members. A peripheral blood sample was collected from each donor, and TCR beta sequencing was performed on peripheral blood mononuclear cells. Genomic DNA extraction from the blood cell samples was performed with the Qiagen DNeasy Blood Extraction Kit. The library relied on the immunoSEQ multiplex PCR assay. A mixture of 60 forward primers for TCR Vbeta segments and 13 reverse primers for TCR Jbeta segments was used in the multiplex PCR. Amplification of the CDR3 region of rearranged TCR beta genes was performed with a multiplex PCR assay on genomic DNA. The Illumina HiSeq System was used to sequence the amplified TCR beta libraries as 87-base-pair reads. Per the authors' processing: In a later analysis, 70 million to 95 million unique TCR beta chains were counted across the 500 to 700 repertoires, and roughly 11 million of these chains were shared by at least two donors. Raw reads were error-corrected and collapsed into unique sequences by a nearest-neighbor algorithm in which closely related sequences were merged to remove PCR and sequencing errors. Alignment of CDR3 sequences to IMGT reference sequences was used to assign V, D and J gene segments. Each retained sequence needed at least a six-nucleotide match to both a V gene segment and a J gene segment. Rearrangements were called productive when the CDR3 lacked stop codons and stayed in frame with V and J; all others were non-productive. Following IMGT convention, CDR3 was defined as the stretch from the second conserved V-encoded cysteine up to the conserved J-encoded phenylalanine. In an earlier analysis of around 600 of the donors, sequences lacking an unambiguous match to a single V gene segment were excluded. An earlier analysis of several hundred of the donors classified V segments as functional when productive rearrangements were above 56.7% and as segregating when the standard deviation between donors was above 5%. A statistical classification framework was built for diagnosing cytomegalovirus status from the catalog of TCR beta chain sequences. In a later analysis, V and J genes were assigned by comparing TCR nucleotide sequences against IMGT/GENE-DB human TR gene sequences. Using the TCRdist pipeline, a later analysis assigned CDR3 sequences along with most-parsimonious VDJ recombination scenarios. A later analysis defined each TCR beta chain by its CDR3 amino acid sequence plus V-gene family, and excluded reads lacking a unique V-gene family. A later analysis removed roughly 590 highly shared, low-generation-probability nucleotide sequences to deal with suspected cross-contamination and a sequencing artifact. In a later analysis, a clonal expansion index for each public chain was calculated from normalized within-repertoire ranks of inferred template counts. In a later analysis, generation probabilities were computed with a VDJ recombination model fitted to out-of-frame rearrangements, and the resulting probabilities were checked against IGoR. In a later analysis, TCR-TCR, TCR-HLA and TCR-CMV co-occurrence was scored with hypergeometric tests, and a repertoire-size bias correction was applied to TCR pairs. In a later analysis, false discovery rates were estimated by permuting HLA or CMV assignments 20 times. In a later analysis, co-occurring TCRs were grouped with DBSCAN, and TCRdist sequence similarity was added when clustering was performed within HLA-allele-positive subsets. For co-occurrence clustering, repertoires with fewer than 30,000 or more than 120,000 public chains were excluded, along with five repertoires with anomalous nucleotide sharing. This immuneACCESS table, as held by TCRdb, lists in-frame sequences with V and J called but not all clones. Of the missing ones, under half trace to an unresolved V gene in checked studies; the others have no known cause. V, J and clone size are those of that table, while D and trimming were read from the DNA. This sample's table contains 40,000 or so clones. The ten largest make up 4% of the sample.

As to this clone: This receptor's antigen is unknown.

Sequencing was done on a sample of PBMCs. This clonotype was sampled from a male donor in good health and CMV-seronegative. This sequence uses TRBV27 and TRBJ2-4; the junction holds 8 bases that match TRBD2. The CDR3 region has the sequence CASSPGGGKNIQYF. In nucleotides, the sequence is TGTGCCAGCAGTCCCGGGGGGGGCAAAAACATTCAGTACTTC.